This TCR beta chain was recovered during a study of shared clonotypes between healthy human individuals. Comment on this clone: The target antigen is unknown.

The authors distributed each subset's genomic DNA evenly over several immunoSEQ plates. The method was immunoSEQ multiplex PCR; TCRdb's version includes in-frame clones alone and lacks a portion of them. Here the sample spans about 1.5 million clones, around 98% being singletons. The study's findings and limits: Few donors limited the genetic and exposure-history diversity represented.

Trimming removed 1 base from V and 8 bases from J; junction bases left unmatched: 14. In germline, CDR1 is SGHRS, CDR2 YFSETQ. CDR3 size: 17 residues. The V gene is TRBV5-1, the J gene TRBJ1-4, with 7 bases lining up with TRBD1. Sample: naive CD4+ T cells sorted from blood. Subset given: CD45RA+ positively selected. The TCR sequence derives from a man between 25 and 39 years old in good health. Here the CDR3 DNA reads TGCGCCAGCAGCTTGTCCCCAGGGGGGCTCGATGAGGAAAAACTGTTTTTT. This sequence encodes CASSLSPGGLDEEKLFF.